Following are 16 T cell receptor beta chains from one sample sequenced in a study of memory CD4+ T cells and cytomegalovirus serostatus. Single viable CD3+CD4+CD8-CD45RO+ cells were sorted as the memory CD4+ T cells. Libraries were prepared by immunoSEQ multiplex PCR; TCRdb keeps only in-frame clonotypes and omits some of them. Among under 50,000 clones, around four fifths were seen once, and the ten largest hold more than 0.95%. Material: memory CD4+ T cells from blood. These receptors all stem from an adult in good health and CMV-seropositive.

This sequence joins TRBV4-1 and TRBJ2-1; D remains ambiguous. The V end was cut by 0 bases, the J end by 9 bases, with 21 bases between. The germline gives CDR1 MGHRA, CDR2 YSYEKL. The CDR3 extends over 17 amino acids. The CDR3 coding sequence is TGCGCCAGCAGCCAAGATCCCCAGAGTTGGTTTTCGGGTGAGCAGTTCTTC. It translates to CASSQDPQSWFSGEQFF.

The rearrangement uses TRBV5-4 and TRBJ1-1, with TRBD1 matching 10 bases. V was clipped by 2 bases and J by 4 bases; unmatched bases: 2. CDR3 length: 14 residues. CDR1 is SGHNT, CDR2 YYREEE, per germline (reference sequence). The CDR3 is CASSFDRGPTEAFF. The CDR3 coding sequence is TGTGCCAGCAGCTTCGACAGGGGGCCCACTGAAGCTTTCTTT.

The chain links TRBV5-6 to TRBJ2-7; the D is unclear. V was clipped by 1 base and J by 3 bases, with 8 bases between them. The CDR3 extends over 13 amino acids. CDR1 and CDR2 (germline): SGHDT, YYEEEE. The CDR3 here is CASSLKPGYEQYF. The CDR3 region has the DNA TGTGCCAGCAGCTTGAAGCCCGGCTACGAGCAGTACTTC.

The chain recombines TRBV7-2 with TRBJ1-2, with D possibly matching TRBD1 (5 bases). This CDR3 comprises 12 residues. Trimming shortened V by 5 bases and J by 5 bases, and 9 bases separated the two germline ends. In germline, CDR1 is SGHTA, CDR2 FQGNSA. The CDR3 region has the DNA TGTGCCAGCAGCATCAGGACATATGGCTACACCTTC. It codes for CASSIRTYGYTF.

V and J are TRBV11-3 and TRBJ2-5; 12 positions match TRBD2. Trimming removed 4 bases from V and 1 base from J; junction bases left unmatched: 4. Germline V CDR1 and CDR2: SGHNT, YENEEA. This CDR3 has 16 residues. The chain's CDR3 is CASSSRLAGAQETQYF. The CDR3 DNA sequence: TGTGCCAGCAGCTCTAGACTAGCGGGGGCCCAAGAGACCCAGTACTTC.

This clone was seen a few times. V is TRBV5-1 and J is TRBJ1-4; tentative D call: TRBD1 (6 bases). CDR1 is SGHRS, CDR2 YFSETQ, per germline. Trimming took off 0 bases at V and 4 bases at J, with 13 bases between the two ends. The CDR3 consists of 16 residues. In DNA, the CDR3 is TGCGCCAGCAGCTTGGAGGTGGCACAGGGTAATGAAAAACTGTTTTTT. Translation: CASSLEVAQGNEKLFF.

This CDR3 is CASSLGGTSYNEQFF. Here the CDR3 DNA reads TGCGCCAGCAGTCTAGGTGGGACGAGTTACAATGAGCAGTTCTTC. This chain connects TRBV4-1 to TRBJ2-1, with D possibly called TRBD1 or TRBD2 (5 bases each). Germline V gives CDR1 MGHRA, CDR2 YSYEKL. This CDR3 contains 15 residues. The V and J ends lost 6 bases and 4 bases respectively, with 16 bases between them.

The J gene is TRBJ2-5, the V gene TRBV29-1; TRBD2 aligns across 11 bases. The CDR3 covers 14 residues. V shed 4 bases and J 4 bases; nucleotides not matched to a gene: 5. Germline CDR1 SQVTM, CDR2 ANQGSEA. DNA of the CDR3: TGCAGCGTTGCGACTAGCGGGGAGGTAGAGACCCAGTACTTC. Translation gives CSVATSGEVETQYF.

The chain uses TRBV27 and TRBJ2-3, with 12 bases matching TRBD2. The CDR3 has 15 amino acids. J gave up 6 bases and V 8 bases, and 9 bases lay outside the gene matches. The V gene's germline CDR1 is MNHEY and CDR2 SMNVEV (reference sequence). CDR3 residues: CASRTSGGIPDTQYF. CDR3 bases: TGTGCCAGCCGCACTAGCGGGGGGATCCCTGATACGCAGTATTTT.

The chain has TRBV5-4 and TRBJ2-3; the D call may be TRBD1 or TRBD2 (5 bases each). Per the germline V gene, CDR1 is SGHNT and CDR2 is YYREEE (reference sequence). The V gene lost 4 bases and the J gene lost 2 bases, with 14 bases spanning the gap. This CDR3 has 15 residues. CDR3 in amino acids: CASSSPRDPTDTQYF. The DNA of the CDR3 is TGTGCCAGCAGCAGCCCCAGGGACCCCACAGATACGCAGTATTTT.

Only a few counts were recorded for this clone. Other DNA sequences of this sample code for an identical CDR3. The V gene is TRBV18, the J gene TRBJ1-1; no clear D gene. CDR1 is KGHSH and CDR2 is LQKENI in the germline V gene. This CDR3 has 15 amino acids. V was clipped by 2 bases and J by 0 bases, with 10 bases between them. CDR3 bases: TGTGCCAGCTCACCAGAAGCGGGCATGAACACTGAAGCTTTCTTT. Its translation: CASSPEAGMNTEAFF.

The chain couples TRBV7-9 to TRBJ2-1; possibly TRBD1 for D (6 bases). Deletions cut 1 base from V and 13 bases from J, with 11 bases between. The V gene's germline CDR1 is SEHNR and CDR2 FQNEAQ (reference sequence). The CDR3 contains 12 residues. The CDR3 nucleotides read TGTGCCAGCAGCTTAGAACAGGGTCGTCAGTTCTTC. Protein: CASSLEQGRQFF.

There are a few counts of this clone. V and J are TRBV4-2 and TRBJ1-1, with unresolved D. V shed 7 bases and J shed 2 bases, with 11 bases lying between them. CDR1 and CDR2 from the germline V gene are LGHNA and YNFKEQ. CDR3 length: 13 residues. The CDR3 DNA is TGTGCCAGCACCGGACGGGTTAACACTGAAGCTTTCTTT. This translates into CASTGRVNTEAFF.

The chain combines TRBV9 with TRBJ2-3; D is undetermined. CDR3 size: 14 residues. Germline values: CDR1 SGDLS, CDR2 YYNGEE. V was cut by 0 bases and J by 1 base, with 6 bases left in between. The DNA of the CDR3 is TGTGCCAGCAGCGTAGAATGGGGCACAGATACGCAGTATTTT. Translating it yields CASSVEWGTDTQYF.

This chain joins TRBV7-5 and TRBJ1-1; no DNA check was done on the table's D call, TRBD1. TRBV7-5 corresponds to a pseudogene. The CDR3 covers 13 residues. The CDR3 DNA reads as TGTGCCAGAAGCTGGGGAAGGGGTAGAGGAGCTTTCTTT. As protein: CARSWGRGRGAFF.

The V call is TRBV5-5, the J call TRBJ1-1; D is possibly TRBD1 (6 bases). The germline V and J ends were trimmed by 4 bases and 3 bases, with 10 bases remaining between them. The length of the CDR3 is 13 residues. Germline V gene data show CDR1 as SGHKS and CDR2 as YYEKEE (reference sequence). The CDR3 protein is CASSRDRHTEAFF. DNA for the CDR3: TGTGCCAGCAGCCGAGACAGGCACACTGAAGCTTTCTTT.